The 23 T cell receptor beta chains presented below share a single source sample, sequenced in a study of blood T cell repertoires in COVID-19 (dated by TCRdb to 2018 to 2021). The protocol used for the library was the immunoSEQ multiplex PCR assay. The clones in this table, taken by TCRdb from immuneACCESS, are in-frame only. Not every clone is retained; where verified, under half of the shortfall comes from an unresolved V gene, and the cause of the rest is unknown. The sample contains about 160,000 clones, roughly 91% of them found a single time. Jointly, the top ten make up 3.5% to 5% of the sample. Sample: peripheral blood. These receptor sequences come from a woman in her fifties or sixties with acute or convalescent COVID-19.

This rearrangement joins TRBV19 to TRBJ1-2; TRBD1 might be the D (6 bases). This CDR3 region has 14 residues. Germline CDR1 LNHDA, CDR2 SQIVND (reference sequence). V lost 2 bases and J lost 3, with 10 bases in between. CDR3 in amino acids: CASSITDRYYGYTF. The CDR3 coding sequence is TGTGCCAGTAGTATAACAGACAGGTACTATGGCTACACCTTC.

This clone was observed a single time. Germline is not matched at one junction end, which may reflect a read error. The rearrangement joins TRBV7-2 to TRBJ2-5; TRBD2 matches 10 bases. The CDR3 runs 15 residues. CDR1 SGHTA and CDR2 FQGNSA come from the germline V gene. The CDR3 DNA is TGTGCCAGCAGCCTAGCGGGAGATGGCTTGGAGACCCAGTACTTC. Protein sequence: CASSLAGDGLETQYF.

This sequence joins TRBV9 and TRBJ2-7; a weak D match, TRBD2 (6 bases). CDR1 and CDR2 (germline): SGDLS, YYNGEE. V lost 0 bases to trimming and J lost 1 base, with 11 bases between them. CDR3 length equals 15 residues. The CDR3 region is CASSVGGERSYEQYF. In DNA, the CDR3 is TGTGCCAGCAGCGTAGGGGGGGAGAGATCCTACGAGCAGTACTTC.

V usage is TRBV7-6 and J usage is TRBJ2-1; TRBD2 matches 8 bases. The length of the CDR3 is 13 residues. Germline V gene lookup returns CDR1 SGHVS and CDR2 FNYEAQ. V lost 6 bases and J lost 7; bases outside the gene matches: 5. CDR3 loop: CASSSRGGNEQFF. CDR3 nucleotides: TGTGCCAGCAGTTCCCGGGGGGGAAATGAGCAGTTCTTC.

This rearrangement joins TRBV29-1 to TRBJ2-3; D may be TRBD2 (6 bases). The CDR3 consists of 14 residues. Trimming shortened V by 3 bases and J by 2 bases, and 12 bases separated the two germline ends. Germline lookup yields CDR1 SQVTM and CDR2 ANQGSEA. CDR3 nucleotides: TGCAGCGTTGAGGTAGCGGAAAACACAGATACGCAGTATTTT. Protein product: CSVEVAENTDTQYF.

Regarding this clone: At the DNA level, this CDR3 is encoded by other sequences in the same sample as well. The chain recombines TRBV19 with TRBJ1-5; no clear D gene. Trimming stripped 3 bases from V and 4 bases from J, with 7 bases between. The CDR3 sequence is 13 residues long. Germline CDR1 is LNHDA and CDR2 is SQIVND (reference sequence). Written as DNA, the CDR3 is TGTGCCAGTAGTATCTCGGGGAATCAGCCCCAGCATTTT. Encoded protein: CASSISGNQPQHF.

The chain couples TRBV7-2 to TRBJ2-7, with a tentative D call TRBD2 (5 bases). Germline CDR1 is SGHTA and CDR2 is FQGNSA. Trimming cost V 4 bases and J 5 bases, with 21 bases left between them. The CDR3 loop spans 16 amino acids. DNA for the CDR3: TGTGCCAGCAGCTCACAGCCGGCCGCGGGTGGAAACGAGCAGTACTTC. Translation gives CASSSQPAAGGNEQYF.

The chain couples TRBV30 to TRBJ2-2, with TRBD1 matching 12 bases. The CDR3 spans 15 residues. V lost 1 base to trimming and J lost 7 bases; unmatched junction nucleotides: 4. The germline V gene encodes CDR1 GTSNPN and CDR2 SVGIG (reference sequence). CDR3 in DNA: TGTGCCTGGAGTGCGGGACAGGGGGCGTACGGGGAGCTGTTTTTT. This gives the protein CAWSAGQGAYGELFF.

To note about this clone: The sample holds other DNA sequences that translate to the same CDR3. The chain links TRBV29-1 to TRBJ1-5; weak D call: TRBD1 (6 bases). This CDR3 is built from 13 residues. From germline, CDR1 is SQVTM and CDR2 ANQGSEA. Trimming shortened V by 4 bases and J by 4 bases, and 11 bases separated the two germline ends. CDR3 region: CSVGGGGNQPQHF. The CDR3 DNA follows: TGCAGCGTTGGAGGGGGAGGGAATCAGCCCCAGCATTTT.

The V and J genes are TRBV5-4 and TRBJ1-2; D possibly corresponds to TRBD1 (5 bases). Germline V gives CDR1 SGHNT, CDR2 YYREEE (reference sequence). V was shortened by 2 bases and J by 8 bases, with 10 bases between the two germline ends. The CDR3 sequence is 12 residues long. The CDR3 sequence is CASSFAGVGYTF. As DNA, the CDR3 is TGTGCCAGCAGCTTTGCGGGGGTCGGCTACACCTTC.

The V call is TRBV25-1, the J call TRBJ1-2; TRBD1 agrees at 7 bases. The ends lost 0 bases at V and 7 bases at J; junction bases unmatched: 8. The length of the CDR3 is 15 residues. Germline lookup yields CDR1 MGHDK and CDR2 SYGVNS. CDR3: CASSEYRQGYVGYTF. In nucleotides, the CDR3 is TGTGCCAGCAGTGAATACCGACAGGGTTATGTTGGCTACACCTTC.

V is TRBV12-5 and J is TRBJ1-5; D remains unclear. Trimming cost V 6 bases and J 2 bases, with 8 bases left between them. Germline lookup yields CDR1 LGHNT and CDR2 FRNRAP. The CDR3 is 13 residues long. In DNA form, the CDR3 reads TGTGCTAGTGGGGAGCGGGGCAATCAGCCCCAGCATTTT. Its protein is CASGERGNQPQHF.

The chain is built from TRBV28 and TRBJ1-6, with D perhaps TRBD1 (6 bases). The V gene's germline CDR1 is MDHEN and CDR2 SYDVKM. The CDR3 spans 13 residues. The V and J ends lost 7 bases and 10 bases respectively, with 14 bases between them. For the CDR3, the DNA is TGTGCCAGCAACGCAGGGGAGGGCTCACCCCTCCACTTT. This encodes CASNAGEGSPLHF.

The chain recombines TRBV28 with TRBJ1-4, with 10 bases lining up with TRBD1. There are 16 residues in the CDR3. V was pared by 4 bases and J by 8 bases, with 10 bases of the junction left unmatched. Germline values: CDR1 MDHEN, CDR2 SYDVKM. Here the CDR3 reads CASSSLPGTGDEKLFF. CDR3 sequence (DNA): TGTGCCAGCAGTTCCCTCCCCGGGACAGGGGACGAAAAACTGTTTTTT.

V usage is TRBV6-5 and J usage is TRBJ1-2; 8 bases match TRBD1. V lost 4 bases, J lost 4 bases, and 11 bases stayed unmatched. Germline V CDR1 and CDR2: MNHEY, SVGAGI. The CDR3 runs 16 residues. The CDR3 loop is CASSFGTGTVGYGYTF. DNA for the CDR3: TGTGCCAGCAGTTTCGGGACAGGCACTGTGGGCTATGGCTACACCTTC.

This rearrangement joins TRBV10-3 to TRBJ2-2; no firm D call. The CDR3 spans 13 residues. The germline CDR1 and CDR2 sequences are ENHRY and SYGVKD. V lost 8 bases to trimming and J lost 6 bases, with 13 bases between them. CDR3 DNA sequence: TGTGCCATCGGCGTAGAGCGCGCCGGGGAGCTGTTTTTT. Translating it yields CAIGVERAGELFF.

This chain uses TRBV6-2 or TRBV6-3 with TRBJ1-1; 8 bases fit TRBD1. The CDR3 loop spans 13 amino acids. The trim removed 4 bases at V and 5 bases at J, leaving 3 bases unmatched. CDR1 MNHEY and CDR2 SVGEGT come from the germline V gene. The CDR3, as DNA: TGTGCCAGCAGTTCTACAGGGGGGACTGAAGCTTTCTTT. Residues: CASSSTGGTEAFF.

The chain carries TRBV5-4 and TRBJ1-2; 9 nucleotides agree with TRBD1. The V gene end was trimmed by 1 base and the J gene end by 4 bases; junction bases not matched to a gene: 5. The CDR3 totals 15 residues. Germline CDR1 and CDR2: SGHNT and YYREEE (reference sequence). The CDR3 protein is CASSLIGQGTYGYTF. CDR3 sequence (DNA): TGTGCCAGCAGCTTGATTGGACAGGGGACCTATGGCTACACCTTC.

DNA for the CDR3: TGTGCCAGCAGTGGACAGGCCACCGGAAACGACTATGGCTACACCTTC. Translated, it gives CASSGQATGNDYGYTF. The chain links TRBV6-1 to TRBJ1-2, with D possibly being TRBD1 (6 bases). Looked up from germline, CDR1 is MNHNS and CDR2 is SASEGT. The CDR3 covers 16 residues. V lost 4 bases to trimming and J lost 3 bases, with 18 bases between them.

The genes are TRBV28 and TRBJ1-2; D unresolved. Trimming removed 8 bases at V and 8 bases at J, with 12 bases between. The CDR3 covers 11 residues. Germline CDR1 is MDHEN and CDR2 is SYDVKM. CDR3 sequence: CASSYSGGYTF. CDR3 coding DNA: TGTGCCAGCTCTTACTCGGGAGGCTACACCTTC.

This chain uses TRBV18 with TRBJ1-5; TRBD1 matches at 12 bases. The CDR3 runs 17 residues. Germline-derived CDR1 and CDR2 are KGHSH and LQKENI. V lost 3 bases, J lost 1 base, and 4 bases stayed unmatched. The CDR3 protein is CASSPGTGGKSNQPQHF. CDR3 in DNA: TGTGCCAGCTCACCGGGGACAGGGGGCAAAAGCAATCAGCCCCAGCATTTT.

This rearrangement joins TRBV19 to TRBJ2-3; 7 bases fit TRBD2. The CDR3 has 13 residues. V shed 6 bases and J 1 base; nucleotides not matched to a gene: 1. The germline V gene has CDR1 LNHDA and CDR2 SQIVND (reference sequence). The CDR3 DNA reads as TGTGCCAGTAGGCTAGCGGGCACAGATACGCAGTATTTT. Translating gives CASRLAGTDTQYF.

The chain combines TRBV6-2 or TRBV6-3 with TRBJ2-2; 7 bases are a match to TRBD1. Germline V lookup: CDR1 MNHEY, CDR2 SVGEGT. J lost 5 bases, V lost 2 bases, and 2 bases had no gene match. This CDR3 has 14 residues. As DNA, the CDR3 is TGTGCCAGCAGTTACGGGACAGATACCGGGGAGCTGTTTTTT. It yields the protein CASSYGTDTGELFF.